The 18 T cell receptor beta chains below come from one sample, sequenced in a study of T cells in women clearing cervical HPV infection (dated by TCRdb to the late 2010s). Library prep was done by the immunoSEQ multiplex PCR assay. Drawn from immuneACCESS, this table holds only the in-frame rearrangements with V and J called that TCRdb kept. Clones are partly lost; checked studies trace under half to an unresolved V gene and leave the rest unexplained. The table kept for this sample lists under 30,000 clones. 6.6% of the sample rests with the top ten. Sequenced input: blood buffy coat. The receptors here all came from a woman aged 18 to 75 with a cervical HPV16 infection that either progressed to CIN3+ or cleared (not recorded which).

On this clone itself: The CDR3 end is not reached by the read, which stops 3 residues before it; the germline J gene fills it in. The rearrangement joins TRBV18 to TRBJ1-1; no clear D. Per the germline V gene, CDR1 is KGHSH and CDR2 is LQKENI. The CDR3 sequence is 12 residues long. CDR3 DNA, as far as it was read: TGTGCCAGCCTTATAGAGGGCAATGAG. Its translation is CASLIEGNE. The full CDR3 sequence reads CASLIEGNEAFF. Using reference TRBV18 and TRBJ1-1 for the parts outside the CDR3, the full variable domain is NAGVMQNPRHLVRRRGQEARLRCSPMKGHSHVYWYRQLPEEGLKFMVYLQKENIIDESGMPKERFSAEFPKEGPSILRIQQVVRGDSAAYFCASLIEGNEAFFGQGTRLTVV.

About this clone itself: Read sequence stops 3 residues before the CDR3 end, and the germline J gene provides the missing end. The V gene is TRBV7-6, the J gene TRBJ2-3, with D perhaps TRBD1 (5 bases). The CDR3 covers 17 residues. Trimming removed 2 bases from V and 1 base from J, with 16 bases in between. Germline V CDR1 and CDR2: SGHVS, FNYEAQ. The CDR3 DNA, read in part, is TGTGCCAGCAGCTTATTACCCGGGCAAGGGGGCACAGATACG. Protein sequence: CASSLLPGQGGTDT. The full CDR3 protein reads CASSLLPGQGGTDTQYF.

Frequency places this clone as medium-sized. Sequencing ends 3 residues short of the CDR3 end; the germline J gene provides the rest. The chain joins TRBV29-1 to TRBJ2-2; TRBD1 aligns across 7 bases. Unmatched junction bases numbered 12, after V lost 6 bases and J lost 2 bases. The germline V gene encodes CDR1 SQVTM and CDR2 ANQGSEA. CDR3 length: 16 amino acids. Here the CDR3 reads CSVRDRVNPNTGELFF. Partial CDR3 DNA: TGCAGCGTGAGAGACAGGGTGAATCCAAACACCGGGGAG.

Comments on this clone: The CDR3 end is not reached by the read, which stops 3 residues before it; the germline J gene fills it in. The V and J genes are TRBV6-2 or TRBV6-3 and TRBJ2-3; a weak D match, TRBD2 (5 bases). The V gene's germline CDR1 is MNHEY and CDR2 SVGEGT. CDR3 length: 17 amino acids. The CDR3: CASSHRVGILTRQPQYF. The part of the CDR3 DNA that was read is TGTGCCAGCAGTCATAGGGTCGGAATCCTAACTAGGCAGCCG.

About this clone itself: The read is 3 residues too short to cover the CDR3 end, so that end is filled in from the germline J gene. This chain uses TRBV18 with TRBJ1-5, with 10 bases fitting TRBD1. CDR1 is KGHSH and CDR2 is LQKENI in the germline V gene. The ends lost 4 bases at V and 6 bases at J; junction bases unmatched: 6. The length of the CDR3 is 15 residues. The CDR3 bases that were read are TGTGCCAGCTCACAGGGACAGGGGACGGGTCAGCCC. Its protein is CASSQGQGTGQP. The CDR3 as a whole reads CASSQGQGTGQPQHF.

CDR3 amino acids: CASSGQAGVSENIQYF. Partial CDR3 DNA: TGTGCCAGTAGTGGCCAAGCGGGAGTATCGGAAAACATT. V is TRBV19 and J is TRBJ2-4; TRBD2 matches 8 bases. The read stops 3 residues short of the end of the CDR3; the missing end is completed from the germline J gene. The CDR3 has 16 amino acids. From germline, CDR1 is LNHDA and CDR2 SQIVND (reference sequence). The V segment lost 5 bases and the J segment 5 bases; nucleotides outside the gene matches: 11.

Comments on this clone: The DNA ends 3 residues before the CDR3 does, and the rest of the CDR3 is filled in from the germline J gene. The rearrangement links TRBV11-3 to TRBJ1-2; 7 bases match TRBD1. V gave up 5 bases and J gave up 5 bases; unmatched junction bases: 5. The CDR3 has 13 residues. The germline gives CDR1 SGHNT, CDR2 YENEEA. CDR3 protein: CASSTGEAYGYTF. Partial CDR3 DNA: TGTGCCAGCAGCACAGGGGAGGCTTATGGC.

Points on this clone: The CDR3 is cut off 3 residues early in the read; its end comes from the germline J gene. The rearrangement uses TRBV19 and TRBJ1-5; D is unclear. Germline loops: CDR1 LNHDA, CDR2 SQIVND (reference sequence). V was cut by 3 bases and J by 3 bases, with 12 bases left in between. There are 15 residues in the CDR3. The sequenced part of the CDR3 DNA is TGTGCCAGTAGTATCAACCAACAGAACAATCAGCCC. This translates into CASSINQQNNQP. From start to end, the CDR3 is CASSINQQNNQPQHF.

As to this clone: The read stops 3 residues short of the end of the CDR3; the missing end is completed from the germline J gene. The chain is built from TRBV5-1 and TRBJ2-1; D is possibly TRBD2 (6 bases). The CDR3 spans 13 residues. From germline, CDR1 is SGHRS and CDR2 YFSETQ. With 6 bases removed from V and 7 bases from J, the gap between germline ends came to 14 bases. CDR3 bases read: TGCGCCAGCACCTGGACTACGGGAAATGAG. It specifies CASTWTTGNE. The whole CDR3 is CASTWTTGNEQFF.

With regard to this clone: The CDR3 end lies 3 residues beyond the end of the read and is filled in from the germline J gene. The V and J genes are TRBV18 and TRBJ2-1; 11 bases line up with TRBD2. The V and J ends lost 2 bases and 5 bases, in that order; junction bases with no gene match: 5. This CDR3 has 16 residues. CDR1 and CDR2 (germline): KGHSH, LQKENI. CDR3 sequence reads: CASSPSTSGANNEQFF. Partial CDR3 DNA: TGTGCCAGCTCACCATCGACTAGCGGGGCCAACAATGAG.

For this clone: The read ends 3 residues early relative to the CDR3; the germline J gene fills the gap. The genes are TRBV7-8 and TRBJ2-1; TRBD2 might be the D (7 bases). The CDR3 length is 13 residues. V shed 6 bases and J shed 7 bases, with 13 bases lying between them. Germline lookup yields CDR1 SGHVS and CDR2 FQNEAQ. This chain's CDR3 is CASRPRGANEQFF. The sequenced CDR3 bases are TGTGCCAGCAGACCACGGGGGGCGAATGAG.

Comment on this clone: Read data end 3 residues before the CDR3 end; the end is taken from the germline J gene. The V gene is TRBV2, the J gene TRBJ1-6; no reliable D call. V was trimmed by 6 bases and J by 0 bases, leaving 6 bases between them. This CDR3 is built from 14 residues. The germline CDR1 and CDR2 sequences are SNHLY and FYNNEI. The DNA read from the CDR3 is TGTGCCAGCAGACAGAGCTCCTATAATTCACCC. It is translated as CASRQSSYNSP. The CDR3 as a whole reads CASRQSSYNSPLHF.

For this clone: The sequenced fragment ends 3 residues before the CDR3 boundary, so the rest is inferred from the germline J gene. The chain employs TRBV30 and TRBJ2-7, with D unresolved. Germline loops: CDR1 GTSNPN, CDR2 SVGIG (reference sequence). V lost 2 bases and J lost 4, with 6 bases in between. The length of the CDR3 is 11 residues. The CDR3 here is CAWSSGYEQYF. CDR3 bases read: TGTGCCTGGAGTTCGGGTTACGAG.

With regard to this clone: The read terminates 3 residues before the CDR3 end, so the remaining end is supplied by the germline J gene. The V call is TRBV19, the J call TRBJ1-5; no clear D. The CDR3 is 16 amino acids. Trimming left V 5 bases short and J 0 bases short, with 14 bases between. Germline CDR1 reads LNHDA; CDR2 reads SQIVND (reference sequence). CDR3 DNA, as far as it was read: TGTGCCAGTAGTTCCTGGACGGGGAATAGCAATCAGCCC. It translates to CASSSWTGNSNQP. The CDR3 reads in full as CASSSWTGNSNQPQHF. Based on the CDR3 plus reference TRBV19 and TRBJ1-5, the full variable domain is DGGITQSPKYLFRKEGQNVTLSCEQNLNHDAMYWYRQDPGQGLRLIYYSQIVNDFQKGDIAEGYSVSREKKESFPLTVTSAQKNPTAFYLCASSSWTGNSNQPQHFGDGTRLSIL.

As for this clone: The read gets to within 3 residues of the CDR3 end, and the germline J gene fills in the rest. Other DNA sequences of this sample code for an identical CDR3. The rearrangement links TRBV7-9 to TRBJ1-1; D is ambiguous. Trimming removed 5 bases at V and 3 bases at J, with 4 bases between. Germline V gene data show CDR1 as SEHNR and CDR2 as FQNEAQ (reference sequence). The CDR3 covers 11 residues. Partial CDR3 DNA: TGTGCCAGCAGCCCGGACACTGAA. Amino acid sequence: CASSPDTE. The whole CDR3 sequence reads CASSPDTEAFF.

Regarding this clone: Read sequence stops 3 residues before the CDR3 end, and the germline J gene provides the missing end. The V and J genes are TRBV4-1 and TRBJ2-4; D unclear. There are 17 residues in the CDR3. Trimming stripped 0 bases from V and 0 bases from J, with 12 bases between. Germline values: CDR1 MGHRA, CDR2 YSYEKL. The covered CDR3 bases are TGCGCCAGCAGCCAAGACACAGTTGGGCTAGCCAAAAACATT. The encoded protein is CASSQDTVGLAKNI. The entire CDR3 is CASSQDTVGLAKNIQYF.

Turning to this clone: The read terminates 3 residues ahead of where the CDR3 ends, so the germline J gene completes it. The rearrangement uses TRBV29-1 and TRBJ2-5; 8 bases map to TRBD1. In germline, CDR1 is SQVTM, CDR2 ANQGSEA. The CDR3 totals 12 residues. V lost 7 bases and J lost 4; bases outside the gene matches: 5. Incomplete CDR3 DNA: TGCAGCGCCGACAGGGGACGAGAGACC. Translation: CSADRGRET. The entire CDR3 protein reads CSADRGRETQYF.

CDR3 DNA (partial): TGTGCCAGCAGTCCGATCGGGACAGCTTATAGCAATCAGCCC. Its protein product is CASSPIGTAYSNQP. The complete CDR3 protein is CASSPIGTAYSNQPQHF. The chain uses TRBV28 and TRBJ1-5; 7 nucleotides agree with TRBD1. The CDR3 is cut off 3 residues early in the read; its end comes from the germline J gene. After removal of 5 bases from V and 0 bases from J, the junction contained 10 bases not matched to a gene. Looked up from germline, CDR1 is MDHEN and CDR2 is SYDVKM. The CDR3 has 17 residues.